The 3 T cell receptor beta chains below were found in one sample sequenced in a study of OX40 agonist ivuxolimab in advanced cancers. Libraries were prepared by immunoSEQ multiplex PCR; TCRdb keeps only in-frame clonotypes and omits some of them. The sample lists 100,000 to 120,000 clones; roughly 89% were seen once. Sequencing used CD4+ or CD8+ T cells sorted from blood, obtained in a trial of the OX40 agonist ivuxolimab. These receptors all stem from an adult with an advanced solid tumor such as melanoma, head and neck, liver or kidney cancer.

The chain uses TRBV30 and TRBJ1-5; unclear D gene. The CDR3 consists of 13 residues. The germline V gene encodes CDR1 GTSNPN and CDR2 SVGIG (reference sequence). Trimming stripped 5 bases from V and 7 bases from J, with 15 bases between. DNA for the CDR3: TGTGCCTGGTCGGACGGACCGAGACAGCCCCAGCATTTT. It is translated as CAWSDGPRQPQHF.

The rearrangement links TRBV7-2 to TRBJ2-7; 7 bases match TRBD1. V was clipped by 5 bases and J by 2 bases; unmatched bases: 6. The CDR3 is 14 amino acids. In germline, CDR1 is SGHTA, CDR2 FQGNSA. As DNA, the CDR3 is TGTGCCAGCAGCCGTGGGACAGTTCCCTACGAGCAGTACTTC. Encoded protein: CASSRGTVPYEQYF.

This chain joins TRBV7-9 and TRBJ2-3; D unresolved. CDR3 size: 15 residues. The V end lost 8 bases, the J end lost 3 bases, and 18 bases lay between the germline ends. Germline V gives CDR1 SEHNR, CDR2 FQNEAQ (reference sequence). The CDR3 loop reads CASQTPEGFTDTQYF. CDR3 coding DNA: TGTGCCAGCCAAACCCCAGAAGGCTTTACAGATACGCAGTATTTT.